This T cell receptor beta chain appears in the sequencing data of a study of cytomegalovirus exposure and HLA in healthy donors. This clone came up a few times. This CDR3 region has 14 residues. Germline V gene sequence: CDR1 SGHVS, CDR2 FQNEAQ. V was cut by 1 base and J by 0 bases, with 7 bases left in between. It was with 60 Vbeta and 13 Jbeta primers that the PCR ran. Profiling relied on immunoSEQ multiplex PCR, and the TCRdb table lists in-frame clones only, not all of them. The sample includes tens of thousands of clones, over 9.5% of them seen just once. The gene calls are TRBV7-8 and TRBJ2-7; possibly TRBD2 for D (6 bases). Sequenced material: PBMCs. The TCR comes from a man aged 55 to 70 in good health and CMV-seropositive. As DNA, the CDR3 is TGTGCCAGCAGCTTAGGGACTATCTCCTACGAGCAGTACTTC. Translation: CASSLGTISYEQYF.